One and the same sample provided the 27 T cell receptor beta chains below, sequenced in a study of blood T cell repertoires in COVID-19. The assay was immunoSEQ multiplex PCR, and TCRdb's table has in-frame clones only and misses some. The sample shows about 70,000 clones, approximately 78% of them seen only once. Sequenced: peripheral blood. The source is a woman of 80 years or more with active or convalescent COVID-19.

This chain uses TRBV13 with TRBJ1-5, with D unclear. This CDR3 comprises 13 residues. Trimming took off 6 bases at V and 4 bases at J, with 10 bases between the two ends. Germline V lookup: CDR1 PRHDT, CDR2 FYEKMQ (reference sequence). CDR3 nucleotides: TGTGCCAGCAGTTCAAAGCTTAATCAGCCCCAGCATTTT. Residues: CASSSKLNQPQHF.

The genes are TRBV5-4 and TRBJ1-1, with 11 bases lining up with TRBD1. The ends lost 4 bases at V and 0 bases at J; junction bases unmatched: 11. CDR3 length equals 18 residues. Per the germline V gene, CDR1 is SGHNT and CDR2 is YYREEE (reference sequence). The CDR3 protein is CASSPQIGTGGMNTEAFF. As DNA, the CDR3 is TGTGCCAGCAGCCCTCAGATCGGGACAGGGGGTATGAACACTGAAGCTTTCTTT.

Here the CDR3 DNA reads TGCAGCGTTGAAGGTACAGCAGATACGCAGTATTTT. Encoded protein: CSVEGTADTQYF. V usage is TRBV29-1 and J usage is TRBJ2-3; D not certain. Germline values: CDR1 SQVTM, CDR2 ANQGSEA. V was clipped by 1 base and J by 4 bases, with 6 bases between them. This CDR3 is built from 12 residues.

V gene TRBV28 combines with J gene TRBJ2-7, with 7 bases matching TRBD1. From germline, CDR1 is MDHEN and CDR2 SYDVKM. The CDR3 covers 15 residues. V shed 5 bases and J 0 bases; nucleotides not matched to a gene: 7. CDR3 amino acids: CASSPQGVSSYEQYF. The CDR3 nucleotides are TGTGCCAGCAGTCCCCAGGGGGTCAGCTCCTACGAGCAGTACTTC.

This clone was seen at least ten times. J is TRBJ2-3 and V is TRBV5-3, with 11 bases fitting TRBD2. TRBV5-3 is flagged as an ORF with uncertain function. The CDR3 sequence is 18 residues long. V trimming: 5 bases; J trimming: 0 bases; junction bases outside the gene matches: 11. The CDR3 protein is CARRCRLAGRSSTDTQYF. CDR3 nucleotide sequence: TGTGCCAGAAGGTGCCGACTAGCGGGGCGATCTAGCACAGATACGCAGTATTTT.

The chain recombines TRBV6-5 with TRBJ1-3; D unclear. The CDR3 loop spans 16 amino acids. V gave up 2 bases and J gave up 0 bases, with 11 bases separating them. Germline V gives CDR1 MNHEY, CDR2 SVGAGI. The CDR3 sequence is CASSYRGAFSGNTIYF. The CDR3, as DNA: TGTGCCAGCAGTTACCGCGGAGCCTTCTCTGGAAACACCATATATTTT.

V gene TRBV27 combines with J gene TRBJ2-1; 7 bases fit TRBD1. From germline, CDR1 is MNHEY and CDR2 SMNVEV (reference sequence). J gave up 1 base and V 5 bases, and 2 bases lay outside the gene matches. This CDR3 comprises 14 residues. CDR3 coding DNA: TGTGCCAGCAGTCCAGGGGGTTCCTACAATGAGCAGTTCTTC. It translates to CASSPGGSYNEQFF.

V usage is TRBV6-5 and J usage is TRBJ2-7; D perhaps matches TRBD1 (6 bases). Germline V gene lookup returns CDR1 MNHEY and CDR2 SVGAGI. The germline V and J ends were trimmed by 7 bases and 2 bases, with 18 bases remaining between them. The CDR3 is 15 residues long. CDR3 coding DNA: TGTGCCAGCAACCCCGGACAGTTTGACACCTACGAGCAGTACTTC. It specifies CASNPGQFDTYEQYF.

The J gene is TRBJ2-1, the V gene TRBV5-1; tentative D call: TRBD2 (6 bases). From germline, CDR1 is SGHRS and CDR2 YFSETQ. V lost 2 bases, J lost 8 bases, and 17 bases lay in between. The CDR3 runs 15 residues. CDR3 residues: CASSFSLSGEDEQFF. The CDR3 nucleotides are TGCGCCAGCAGCTTTTCTCTGTCGGGAGAGGATGAGCAGTTCTTC.

The CDR3 protein is CASSRLGLAGVSTDTQYF. DNA of the CDR3: TGTGCCAGCAGTCGTCTGGGACTAGCGGGGGTAAGCACAGATACGCAGTATTTT. The genes are TRBV3-1 (or the pseudogene TRBV3-2) and TRBJ2-3, with 14 bases aligning to TRBD2. J lost 0 bases, V lost 6 bases, and 8 bases had no gene match. Germline loops: CDR1 LGHDT, CDR2 YNNKEL (reference sequence). CDR3 length: 18 amino acids.

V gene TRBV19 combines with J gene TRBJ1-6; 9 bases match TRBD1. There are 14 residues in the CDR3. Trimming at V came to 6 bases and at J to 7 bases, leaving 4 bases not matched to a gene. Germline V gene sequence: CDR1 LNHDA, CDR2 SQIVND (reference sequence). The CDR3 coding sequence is TGTGCCAGTAGAGCCGGACAGGGGAATTCACCCCTCCACTTT. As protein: CASRAGQGNSPLHF.

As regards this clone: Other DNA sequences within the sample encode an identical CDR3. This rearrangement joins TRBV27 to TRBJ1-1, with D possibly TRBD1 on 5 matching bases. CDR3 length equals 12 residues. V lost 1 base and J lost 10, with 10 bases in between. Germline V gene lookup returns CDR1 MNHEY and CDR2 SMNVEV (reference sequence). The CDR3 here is CASSLWGERAFF. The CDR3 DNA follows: TGTGCCAGCAGTTTATGGGGGGAGCGAGCTTTCTTT.

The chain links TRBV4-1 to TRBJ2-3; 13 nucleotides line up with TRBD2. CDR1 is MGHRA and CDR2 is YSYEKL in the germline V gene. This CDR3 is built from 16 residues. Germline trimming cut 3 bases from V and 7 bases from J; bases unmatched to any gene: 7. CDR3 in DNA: TGCGCCAGCAGCCAGCAGACTAGCGGGGGGCCCTATACGCAGTATTTT. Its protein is CASSQQTSGGPYTQYF.

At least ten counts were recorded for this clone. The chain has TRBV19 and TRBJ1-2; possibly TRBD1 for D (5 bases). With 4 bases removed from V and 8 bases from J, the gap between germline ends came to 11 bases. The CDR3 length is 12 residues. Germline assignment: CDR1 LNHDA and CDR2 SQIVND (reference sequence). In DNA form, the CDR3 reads TGTGCCAGTAGTACCGGGACTTGGGGCTACACCTTC. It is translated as CASSTGTWGYTF.

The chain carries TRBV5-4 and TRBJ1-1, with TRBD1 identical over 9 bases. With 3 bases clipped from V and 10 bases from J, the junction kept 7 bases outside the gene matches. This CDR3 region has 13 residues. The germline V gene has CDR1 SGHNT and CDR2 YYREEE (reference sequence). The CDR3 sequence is CASSSRQGGTAFF. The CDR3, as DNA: TGTGCCAGCAGCTCTCGACAGGGGGGAACAGCTTTCTTT.

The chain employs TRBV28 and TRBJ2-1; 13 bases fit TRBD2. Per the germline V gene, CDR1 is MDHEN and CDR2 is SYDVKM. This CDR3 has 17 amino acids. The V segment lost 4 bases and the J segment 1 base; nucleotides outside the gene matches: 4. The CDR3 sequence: CASSSGTSGASYNEQFF. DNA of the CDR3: TGTGCCAGCAGTTCCGGGACTAGCGGGGCTTCCTACAATGAGCAGTTCTTC. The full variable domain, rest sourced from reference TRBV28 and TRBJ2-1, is DVKVTQSSRYLVKRTGEKVFLECVQDMDHENMFWYRQDPGLGLRLIYFSYDVKMKEKGDIPEGYSVSREKKERFSLILESASTNQTSMYLCASSSGTSGASYNEQFFGPGTRLTVL.

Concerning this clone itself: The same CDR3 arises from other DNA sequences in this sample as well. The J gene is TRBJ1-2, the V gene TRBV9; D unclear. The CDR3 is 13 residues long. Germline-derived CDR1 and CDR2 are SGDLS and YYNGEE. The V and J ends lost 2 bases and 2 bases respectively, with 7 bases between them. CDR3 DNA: TGTGCCAGCAGCGTGTCGGTAAACTATGGCTACACCTTC. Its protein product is CASSVSVNYGYTF.

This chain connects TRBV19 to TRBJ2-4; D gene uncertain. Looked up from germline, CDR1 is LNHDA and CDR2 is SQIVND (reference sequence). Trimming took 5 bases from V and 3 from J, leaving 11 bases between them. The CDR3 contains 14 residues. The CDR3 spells CASSPLRGKNIQYF. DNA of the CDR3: TGTGCCAGTAGTCCCCTCCGAGGCAAAAACATTCAGTACTTC.

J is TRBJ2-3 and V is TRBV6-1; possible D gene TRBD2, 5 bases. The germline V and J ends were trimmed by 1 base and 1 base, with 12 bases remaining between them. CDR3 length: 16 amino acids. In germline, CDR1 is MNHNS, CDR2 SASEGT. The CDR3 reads CASSEDWRVGTDTQYF. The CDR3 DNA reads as TGTGCCAGCAGTGAAGATTGGCGGGTGGGCACAGATACGCAGTATTTT.

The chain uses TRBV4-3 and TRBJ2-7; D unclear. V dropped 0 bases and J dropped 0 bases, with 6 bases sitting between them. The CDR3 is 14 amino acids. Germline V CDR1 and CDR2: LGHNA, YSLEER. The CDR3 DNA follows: TGCGCCAGCAGCCAAGACTATCGCTCCTACGAGCAGTACTTC. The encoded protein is CASSQDYRSYEQYF.

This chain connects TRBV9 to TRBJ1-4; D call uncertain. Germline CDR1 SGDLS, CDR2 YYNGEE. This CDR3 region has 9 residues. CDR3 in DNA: TGTACTTCTAATGAAAAACTGTTTTTT. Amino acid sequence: CTSNEKLFF.

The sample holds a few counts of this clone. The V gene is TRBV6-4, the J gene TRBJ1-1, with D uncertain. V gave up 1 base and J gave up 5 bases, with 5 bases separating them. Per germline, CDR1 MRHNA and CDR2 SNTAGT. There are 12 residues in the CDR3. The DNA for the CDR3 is TGTGCCAGCAGTGACTTGAGGACTGAAGCTTTCTTT. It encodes CASSDLRTEAFF.

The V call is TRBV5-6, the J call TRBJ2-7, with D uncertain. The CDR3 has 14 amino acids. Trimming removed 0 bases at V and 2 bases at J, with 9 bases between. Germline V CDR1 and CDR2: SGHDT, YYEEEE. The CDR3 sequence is CASSLGPGPYEQYF. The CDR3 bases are TGTGCCAGCAGCTTGGGTCCAGGTCCCTACGAGCAGTACTTC.

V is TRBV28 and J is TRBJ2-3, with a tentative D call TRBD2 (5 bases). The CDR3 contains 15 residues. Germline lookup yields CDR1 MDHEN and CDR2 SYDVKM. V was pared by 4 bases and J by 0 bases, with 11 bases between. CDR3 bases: TGTGCCAGCAGTTCTGTGGAGGCAAGCACAGATACGCAGTATTTT. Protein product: CASSSVEASTDTQYF. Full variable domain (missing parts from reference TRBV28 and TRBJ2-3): DVKVTQSSRYLVKRTGEKVFLECVQDMDHENMFWYRQDPGLGLRLIYFSYDVKMKEKGDIPEGYSVSREKKERFSLILESASTNQTSMYLCASSSVEASTDTQYFGPGTRLTVL.

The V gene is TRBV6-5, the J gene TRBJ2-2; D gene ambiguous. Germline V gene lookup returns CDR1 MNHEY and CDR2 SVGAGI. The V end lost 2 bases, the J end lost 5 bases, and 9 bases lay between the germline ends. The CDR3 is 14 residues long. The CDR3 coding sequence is TGTGCCAGCAGTTACGAACTACGGACCGGGGAGCTGTTTTTT. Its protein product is CASSYELRTGELFF.

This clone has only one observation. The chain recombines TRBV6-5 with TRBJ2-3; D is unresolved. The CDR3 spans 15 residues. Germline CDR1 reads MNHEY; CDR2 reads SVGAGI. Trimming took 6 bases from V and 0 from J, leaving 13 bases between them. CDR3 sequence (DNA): TGTGCCAGCAGCCGGGTGGAGCCTAGCACAGATACGCAGTATTTT. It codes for CASSRVEPSTDTQYF.

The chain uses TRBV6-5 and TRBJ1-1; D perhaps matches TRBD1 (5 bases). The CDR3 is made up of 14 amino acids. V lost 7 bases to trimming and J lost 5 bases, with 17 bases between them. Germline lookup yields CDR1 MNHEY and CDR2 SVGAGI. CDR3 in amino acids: CASINGGGSTEAFF. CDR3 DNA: TGTGCCAGCATCAACGGGGGGGGATCGACTGAAGCTTTCTTT.